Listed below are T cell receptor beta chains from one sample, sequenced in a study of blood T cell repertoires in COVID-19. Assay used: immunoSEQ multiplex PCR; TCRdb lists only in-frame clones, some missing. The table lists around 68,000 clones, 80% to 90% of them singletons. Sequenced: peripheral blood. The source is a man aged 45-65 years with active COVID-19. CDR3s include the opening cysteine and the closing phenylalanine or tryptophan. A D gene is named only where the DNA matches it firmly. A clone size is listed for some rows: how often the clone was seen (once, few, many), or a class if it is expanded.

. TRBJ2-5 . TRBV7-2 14 CASSLAGAGETQYF TGTGCCAGCAGCTTGGCTGGGGCCGGAGAGACCCAGTACTTC
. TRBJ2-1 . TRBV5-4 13 CASRGTFYNEQFF TGTGCCAGCAGGGGGACATTCTACAATGAGCAGTTCTTC
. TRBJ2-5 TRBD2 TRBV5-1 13 CASSLAGGETQYF TGCGCCAGCAGCTTGGCCGGGGGGGAGACCCAGTACTTC
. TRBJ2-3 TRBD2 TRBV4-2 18 CASSQDGRGLAGFDTQYF TGTGCCAGCAGCCAGGACGGCAGGGGACTAGCGGGGTTCGATACGCAGTATTTT
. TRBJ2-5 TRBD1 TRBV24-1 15 CATSDPGTGEETQYF TGTGCCACCAGTGACCCCGGGACAGGGGAAGAGACCCAGTACTTC
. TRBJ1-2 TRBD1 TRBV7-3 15 CASSMGQGEYYGYTF TGTGCCAGCAGCATGGGACAGGGAGAATACTATGGCTACACCTTC
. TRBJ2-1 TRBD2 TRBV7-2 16 CASSLVGRGSYNEQFF TGTGCCAGCAGCTTAGTAGGGCGGGGGTCCTACAATGAGCAGTTCTTC
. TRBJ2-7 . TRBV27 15 CASSSPGRGHYEQYF TGTGCCAGCAGTTCCCCCGGGAGAGGGCACTACGAGCAGTACTTC
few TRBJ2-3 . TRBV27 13 CASKQGNADTQYF TGTGCCAGCAAACAGGGAAACGCAGATACGCAGTATTTT
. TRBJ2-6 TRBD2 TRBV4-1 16 CASSHSGTTGANVLTF TGCGCCAGCAGCCATTCTGGGACTACTGGGGCCAACGTCCTGACTTTC
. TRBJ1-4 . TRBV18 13 CASLRGTNEKLFF TGTGCCAGCTTACGGGGTACTAATGAAAAACTGTTTTTT
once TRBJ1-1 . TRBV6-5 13 CASSLVRGTEAFF TGTGCCAGCAGTTTGGTCAGGGGTACTGAAGCTTTCTTT
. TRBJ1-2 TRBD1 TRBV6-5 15 CASSYSNRGYYGYTF TGTGCCAGCAGTTACTCGAACAGGGGGTACTATGGCTACACCTTC
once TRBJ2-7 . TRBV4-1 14 CASSQAKPGDEQYF TGCGCCAGCAGCCAAGCCAAGCCCGGGGACGAGCAGTACTTC
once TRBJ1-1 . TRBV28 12 CASSRDRLEAFF TGTGCCAGCAGTCGCGACAGGCTTGAAGCTTTCTTT
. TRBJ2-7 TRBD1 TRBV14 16 CASSHHRDRVSYEQYF TGTGCCAGCAGCCACCACCGGGACAGGGTTAGCTACGAGCAGTACTTC
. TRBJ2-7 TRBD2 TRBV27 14 CASSSRTSGGHQYF TGTGCCAGCAGTTCCCGGACTAGCGGGGGCCACCAGTACTTC
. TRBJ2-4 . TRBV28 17 CASSVGLNLTPKNIQYF TGTGCCAGCAGTGTCGGACTGAATTTGACTCCCAAAAACATTCAGTACTTC
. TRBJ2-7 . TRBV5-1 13 CASSLQGSYEQYF TGCGCCAGCAGCTTACAGGGTTCCTACGAGCAGTACTTC
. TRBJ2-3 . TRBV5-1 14 CASSLGSRGDTQYF TGCGCCAGCAGCTTGGGCTCTCGAGGAGATACGCAGTATTTT
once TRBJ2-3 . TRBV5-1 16 CASSLQSGFNTDTQYF TGCGCCAGCAGCTTGCAAAGCGGTTTCAACACAGATACGCAGTATTTT